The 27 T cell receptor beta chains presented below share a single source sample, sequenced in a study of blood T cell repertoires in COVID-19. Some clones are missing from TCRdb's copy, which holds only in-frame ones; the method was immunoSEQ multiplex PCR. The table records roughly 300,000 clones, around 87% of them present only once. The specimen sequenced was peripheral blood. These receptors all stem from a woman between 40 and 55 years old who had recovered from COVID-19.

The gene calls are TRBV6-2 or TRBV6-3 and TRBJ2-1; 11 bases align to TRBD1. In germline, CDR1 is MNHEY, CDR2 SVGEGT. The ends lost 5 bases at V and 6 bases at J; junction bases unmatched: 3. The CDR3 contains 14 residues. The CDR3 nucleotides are TGTGCCAGCAGTCGGGACAGGGGGGGCAATGAGCAGTTCTTC. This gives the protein CASSRDRGGNEQFF.

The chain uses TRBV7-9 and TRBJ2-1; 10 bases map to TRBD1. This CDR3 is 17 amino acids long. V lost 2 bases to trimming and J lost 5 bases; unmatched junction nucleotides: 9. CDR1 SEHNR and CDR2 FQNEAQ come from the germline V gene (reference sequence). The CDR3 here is CASSLPIDRGQDNEQFF. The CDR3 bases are TGTGCCAGCAGCTTACCAATAGACAGGGGGCAGGACAATGAGCAGTTCTTC.

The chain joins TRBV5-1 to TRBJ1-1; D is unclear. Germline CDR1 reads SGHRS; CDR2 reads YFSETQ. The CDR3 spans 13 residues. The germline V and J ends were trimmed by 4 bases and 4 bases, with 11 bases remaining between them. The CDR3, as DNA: TGCGCCAGCAGCCGCAATACCGGCACTGAAGCTTTCTTT. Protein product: CASSRNTGTEAFF.

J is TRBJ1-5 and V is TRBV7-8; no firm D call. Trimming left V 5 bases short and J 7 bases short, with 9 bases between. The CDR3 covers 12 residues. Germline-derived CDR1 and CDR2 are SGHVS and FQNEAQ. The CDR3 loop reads CASSRDNQPQHF. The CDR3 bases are TGTGCCAGCAGCCGTGACAACCAGCCCCAGCATTTT.

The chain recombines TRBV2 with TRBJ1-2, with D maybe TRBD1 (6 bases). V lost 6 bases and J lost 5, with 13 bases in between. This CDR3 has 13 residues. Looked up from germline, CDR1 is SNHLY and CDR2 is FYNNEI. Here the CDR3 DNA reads TGTGCCAGCAGGTCGACAGGCCCTTATGGCTACACCTTC. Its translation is CASRSTGPYGYTF.

CDR3 in DNA: TGTGCCAGCAGCCCCCTACAGGGGGCTCAAGAGACCCAGTACTTC. Translation gives CASSPLQGAQETQYF. This chain connects TRBV5-5 to TRBJ2-5; 9 bases map to TRBD1. The V and J ends lost 4 bases and 2 bases, in that order; junction bases with no gene match: 6. In germline, CDR1 is SGHKS, CDR2 YYEKEE (reference sequence). The CDR3 has 15 residues. Looking up the rest from reference TRBV5-5 and TRBJ2-5 gives the full variable domain: DAGVTQSPTHLIKTRGQQVTLRCSPISGHKSVSWYQQVLGQGPQFIFQYYEKEERGRGNFPDRFSARQFPNYSSELNVNALLLGDSALYLCASSPLQGAQETQYFGPGTRLLVL.

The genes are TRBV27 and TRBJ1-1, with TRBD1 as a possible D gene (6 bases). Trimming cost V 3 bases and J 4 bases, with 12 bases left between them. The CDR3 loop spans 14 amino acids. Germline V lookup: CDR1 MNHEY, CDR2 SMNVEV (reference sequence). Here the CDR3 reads CASSFWGRSTEAFF. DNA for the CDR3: TGTGCCAGCAGTTTCTGGGGGCGGTCCACTGAAGCTTTCTTT.

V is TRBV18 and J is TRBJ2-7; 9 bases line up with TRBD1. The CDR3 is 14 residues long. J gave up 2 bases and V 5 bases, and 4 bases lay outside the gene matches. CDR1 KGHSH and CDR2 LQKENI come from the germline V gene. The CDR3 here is CASSSGQGTYEQYF. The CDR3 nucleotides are TGTGCCAGCTCATCGGGACAGGGTACCTACGAGCAGTACTTC. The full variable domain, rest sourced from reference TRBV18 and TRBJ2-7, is NAGVMQNPRHLVRRRGQEARLRCSPMKGHSHVYWYRQLPEEGLKFMVYLQKENIIDESGMPKERFSAEFPKEGPSILRIQQVVRGDSAAYFCASSSGQGTYEQYFGPGTRLTVT.

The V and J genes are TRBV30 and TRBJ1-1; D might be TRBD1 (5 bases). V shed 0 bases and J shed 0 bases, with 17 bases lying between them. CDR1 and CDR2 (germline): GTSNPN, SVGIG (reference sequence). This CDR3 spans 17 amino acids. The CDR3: CAWSVRRGHLLNTEAFF. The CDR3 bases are TGTGCCTGGAGTGTAAGGAGGGGCCACCTCCTGAACACTGAAGCTTTCTTT.

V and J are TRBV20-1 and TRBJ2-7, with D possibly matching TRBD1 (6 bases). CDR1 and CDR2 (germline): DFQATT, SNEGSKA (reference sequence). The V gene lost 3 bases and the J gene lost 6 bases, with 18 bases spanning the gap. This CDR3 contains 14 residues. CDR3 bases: TGCAGTGCTAGTGGGGGACAAGCACGTCGCGAGCAGTACTTC. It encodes CSASGGQARREQYF.

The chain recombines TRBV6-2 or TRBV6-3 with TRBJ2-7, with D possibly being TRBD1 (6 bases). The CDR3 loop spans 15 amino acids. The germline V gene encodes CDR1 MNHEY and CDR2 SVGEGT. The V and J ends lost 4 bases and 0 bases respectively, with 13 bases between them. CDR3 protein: CASSSPTGLSYEQYF. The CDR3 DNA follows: TGTGCCAGCAGTTCCCCGACAGGCCTCTCCTACGAGCAGTACTTC.

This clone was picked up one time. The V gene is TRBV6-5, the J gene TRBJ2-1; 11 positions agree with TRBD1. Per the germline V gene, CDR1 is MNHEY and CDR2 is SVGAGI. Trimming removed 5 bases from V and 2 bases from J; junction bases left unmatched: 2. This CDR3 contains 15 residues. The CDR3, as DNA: TGTGCCAGCAGTCGGACAGGGGGCGCCTACAATGAGCAGTTCTTC. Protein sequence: CASSRTGGAYNEQFF.

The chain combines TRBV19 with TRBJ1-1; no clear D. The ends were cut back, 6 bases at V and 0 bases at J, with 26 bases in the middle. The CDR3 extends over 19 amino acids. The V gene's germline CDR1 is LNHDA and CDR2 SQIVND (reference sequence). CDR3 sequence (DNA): TGTGCCAGTAGACTCCATACGATACTAGCGATCGACATGAACACTGAAGCTTTCTTT. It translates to CASRLHTILAIDMNTEAFF.

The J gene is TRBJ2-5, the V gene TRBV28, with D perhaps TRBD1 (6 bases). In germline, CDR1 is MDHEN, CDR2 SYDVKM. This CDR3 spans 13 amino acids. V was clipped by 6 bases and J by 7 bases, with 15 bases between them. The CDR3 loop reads CASRSGTMGTQYF. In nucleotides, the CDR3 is TGTGCCAGCAGGTCCGGGACAATGGGGACCCAGTACTTC. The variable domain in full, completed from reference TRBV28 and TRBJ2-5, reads DVKVTQSSRYLVKRTGEKVFLECVQDMDHENMFWYRQDPGLGLRLIYFSYDVKMKEKGDIPEGYSVSREKKERFSLILESASTNQTSMYLCASRSGTMGTQYFGPGTRLLVL.

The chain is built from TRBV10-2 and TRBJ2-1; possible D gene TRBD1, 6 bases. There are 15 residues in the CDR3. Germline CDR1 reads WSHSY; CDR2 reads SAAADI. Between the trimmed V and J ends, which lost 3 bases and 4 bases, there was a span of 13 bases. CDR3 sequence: CASSDSWGPYNEQFF. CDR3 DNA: TGCGCCAGCAGTGATTCGTGGGGGCCTTACAATGAGCAGTTCTTC.

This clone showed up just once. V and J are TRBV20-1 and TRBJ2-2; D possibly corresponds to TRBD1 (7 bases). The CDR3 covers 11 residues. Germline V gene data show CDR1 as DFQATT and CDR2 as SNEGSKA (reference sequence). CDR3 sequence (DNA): TGCGGAGGGGGCATGAACGGGGAGCTGTTTTTT. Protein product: CGGGMNGELFF.

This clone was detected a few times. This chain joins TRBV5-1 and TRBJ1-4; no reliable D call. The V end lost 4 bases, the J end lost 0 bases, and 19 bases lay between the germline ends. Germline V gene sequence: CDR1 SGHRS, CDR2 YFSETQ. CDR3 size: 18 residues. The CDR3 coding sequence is TGCGCCAGCAGCATGGGCATCTTGACTCTTACAACTAATGAAAAACTGTTTTTT. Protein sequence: CASSMGILTLTTNEKLFF.

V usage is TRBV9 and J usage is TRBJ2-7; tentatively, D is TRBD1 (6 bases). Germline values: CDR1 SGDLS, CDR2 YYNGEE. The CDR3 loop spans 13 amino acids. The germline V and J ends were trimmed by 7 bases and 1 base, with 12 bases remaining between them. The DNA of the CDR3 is TGTGCCAGCCAGGGGCCCCCGTCCTACGAGCAGTACTTC. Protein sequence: CASQGPPSYEQYF.

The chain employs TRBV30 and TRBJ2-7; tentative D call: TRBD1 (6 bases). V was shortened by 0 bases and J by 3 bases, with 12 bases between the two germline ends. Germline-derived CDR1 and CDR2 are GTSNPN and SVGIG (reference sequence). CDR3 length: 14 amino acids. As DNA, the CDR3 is TGTGCCTGGAGTGTACTCGCCAGGGGCTACGAGCAGTACTTC. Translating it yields CAWSVLARGYEQYF.

The CDR3 DNA reads TGTGCCAGCACGGCTGGAAACACCATATATTTT. Amino acid sequence: CASTAGNTIYF. The V and J genes are TRBV6-5 and TRBJ1-3; unclear D gene. Trimming removed 7 bases at V and 2 bases at J, with 3 bases between. The CDR3 length is 11 residues. From germline, CDR1 is MNHEY and CDR2 SVGAGI.

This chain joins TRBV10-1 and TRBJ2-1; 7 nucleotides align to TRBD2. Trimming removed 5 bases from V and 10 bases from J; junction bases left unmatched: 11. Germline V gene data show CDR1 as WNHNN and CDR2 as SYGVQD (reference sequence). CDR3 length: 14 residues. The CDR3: CASSTGLGMREQFF. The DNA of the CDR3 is TGCGCCAGCAGTACCGGACTAGGGATGAGGGAGCAGTTCTTC.

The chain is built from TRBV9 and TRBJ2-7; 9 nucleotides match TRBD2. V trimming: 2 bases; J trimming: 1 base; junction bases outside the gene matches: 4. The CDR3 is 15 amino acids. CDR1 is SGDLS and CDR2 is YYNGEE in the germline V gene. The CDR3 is CASSVGTSPSYEQYF. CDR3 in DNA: TGTGCCAGCAGCGTGGGGACTAGCCCGTCCTACGAGCAGTACTTC.

CDR3 sequence (DNA): TGTGCCAGCAGCAAAGATCCCTCAAAACTACACCAAGAGACCCAGTACTTC. Protein product: CASSKDPSKLHQETQYF. The chain joins TRBV21-1 to TRBJ2-5; the tabulated D call, TRBD2, remains unverified against the DNA. TRBV21-1 is termed a pseudogene. The length of the CDR3 is 17 residues.

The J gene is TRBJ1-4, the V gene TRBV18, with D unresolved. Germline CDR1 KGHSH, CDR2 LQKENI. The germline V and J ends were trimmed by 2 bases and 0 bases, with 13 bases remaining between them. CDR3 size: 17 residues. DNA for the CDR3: TGTGCCAGCTCACCAAGACGACTGAAAACAACTAATGAAAAACTGTTTTTT. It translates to CASSPRRLKTTNEKLFF.

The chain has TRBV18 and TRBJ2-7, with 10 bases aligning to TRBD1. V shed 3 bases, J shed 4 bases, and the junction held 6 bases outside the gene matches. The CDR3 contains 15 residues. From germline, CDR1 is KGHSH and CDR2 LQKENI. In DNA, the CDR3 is TGTGCCAGCTCACCTAAGACAGGGGGCGGGTACGAGCAGTACTTC. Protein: CASSPKTGGGYEQYF. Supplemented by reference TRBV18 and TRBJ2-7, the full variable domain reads NAGVMQNPRHLVRRRGQEARLRCSPMKGHSHVYWYRQLPEEGLKFMVYLQKENIIDESGMPKERFSAEFPKEGPSILRIQQVVRGDSAAYFCASSPKTGGGYEQYFGPGTRLTVT.

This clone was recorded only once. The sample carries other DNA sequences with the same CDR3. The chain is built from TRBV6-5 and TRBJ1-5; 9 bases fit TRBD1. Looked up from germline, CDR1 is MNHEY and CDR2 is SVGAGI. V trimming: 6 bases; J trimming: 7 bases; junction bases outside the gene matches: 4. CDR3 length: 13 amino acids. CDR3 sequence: CASSTGGGQPQHF. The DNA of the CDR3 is TGTGCCAGCAGCACAGGGGGCGGGCAGCCCCAGCATTTT.

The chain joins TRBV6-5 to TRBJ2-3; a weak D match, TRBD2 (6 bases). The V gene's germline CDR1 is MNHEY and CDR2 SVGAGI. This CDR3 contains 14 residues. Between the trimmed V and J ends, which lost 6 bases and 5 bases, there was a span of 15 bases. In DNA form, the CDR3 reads TGTGCCAGCAGCCTCACGACCGGGGGAGATACGCAGTATTTT. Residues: CASSLTTGGDTQYF.